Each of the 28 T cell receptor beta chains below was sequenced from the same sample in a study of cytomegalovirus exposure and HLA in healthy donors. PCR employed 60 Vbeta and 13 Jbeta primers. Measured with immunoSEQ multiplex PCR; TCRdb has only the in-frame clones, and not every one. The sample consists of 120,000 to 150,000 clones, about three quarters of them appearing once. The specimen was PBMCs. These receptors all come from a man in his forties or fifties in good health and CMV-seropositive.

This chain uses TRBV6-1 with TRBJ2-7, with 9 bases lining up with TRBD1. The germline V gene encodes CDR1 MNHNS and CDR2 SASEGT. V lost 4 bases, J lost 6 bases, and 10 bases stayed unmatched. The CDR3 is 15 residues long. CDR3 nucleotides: TGTGCCAGCAGTGCTCGAGACAGGGGGACAAGCGAGCAGTACTTC. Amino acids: CASSARDRGTSEQYF.

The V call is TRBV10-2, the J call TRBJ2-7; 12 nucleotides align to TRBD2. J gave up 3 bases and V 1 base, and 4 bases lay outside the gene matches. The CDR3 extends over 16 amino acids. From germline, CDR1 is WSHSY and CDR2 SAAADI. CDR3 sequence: CASSEYRLAGDYEQYF. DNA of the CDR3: TGCGCCAGCAGTGAGTACCGACTAGCGGGGGACTACGAGCAGTACTTC.

The CDR3 sequence is CASSLERLAGARKETQYF. The CDR3 nucleotides are TGTGCCAGCAGCTTAGAACGGCTAGCGGGAGCTCGGAAGGAGACCCAGTACTTC. The chain uses TRBV7-8 and TRBJ2-5; 10 bases fit TRBD2. The CDR3 runs to 18 residues. V was pared by 1 base and J by 5 bases, with 13 bases of the junction left unmatched. Germline CDR1 SGHVS, CDR2 FQNEAQ.

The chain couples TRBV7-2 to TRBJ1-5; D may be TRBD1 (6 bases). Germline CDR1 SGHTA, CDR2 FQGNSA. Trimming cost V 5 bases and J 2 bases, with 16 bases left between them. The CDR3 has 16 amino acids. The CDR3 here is CASSLDYRAGNQPQHF. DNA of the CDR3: TGTGCCAGCAGCCTCGATTACAGGGCTGGCAATCAGCCCCAGCATTTT.

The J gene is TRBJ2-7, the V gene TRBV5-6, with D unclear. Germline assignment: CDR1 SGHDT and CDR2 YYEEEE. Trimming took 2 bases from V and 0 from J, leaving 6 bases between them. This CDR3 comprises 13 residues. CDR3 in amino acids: CASSFWSSYEQYF. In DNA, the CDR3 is TGTGCCAGCAGCTTTTGGAGCTCCTACGAGCAGTACTTC.

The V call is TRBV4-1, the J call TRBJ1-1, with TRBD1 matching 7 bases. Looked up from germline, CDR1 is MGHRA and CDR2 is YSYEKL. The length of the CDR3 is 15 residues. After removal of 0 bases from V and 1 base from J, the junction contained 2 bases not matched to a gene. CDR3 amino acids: CASSQEPGGNTEAFF. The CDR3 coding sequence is TGCGCCAGCAGCCAAGAACCAGGGGGGAACACTGAAGCTTTCTTT.

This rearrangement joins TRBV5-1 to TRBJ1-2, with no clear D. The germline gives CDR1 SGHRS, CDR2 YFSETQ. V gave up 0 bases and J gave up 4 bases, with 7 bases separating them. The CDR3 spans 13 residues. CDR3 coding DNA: TGCGCCAGCAGCTTGGAGCCTCTCTATGGCTACACCTTC. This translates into CASSLEPLYGYTF.

The CDR3 sequence: CASILGLAGNTGELFF. The CDR3 DNA reads as TGTGCCAGCATCCTGGGACTAGCGGGGAACACCGGGGAGCTGTTTTTT. The chain joins TRBV6-6 to TRBJ2-2; 12 bases line up with TRBD2. Germline CDR1 MNHNY, CDR2 SVGAGI (reference sequence). The CDR3 consists of 16 residues. Germline trimming cut 7 bases from V and 1 base from J; bases unmatched to any gene: 4.

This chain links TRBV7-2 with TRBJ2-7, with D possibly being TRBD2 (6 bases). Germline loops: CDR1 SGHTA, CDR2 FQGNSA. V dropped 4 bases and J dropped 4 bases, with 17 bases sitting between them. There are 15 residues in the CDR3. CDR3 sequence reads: CASSSRTGEAYEQYF. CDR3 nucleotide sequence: TGTGCCAGCAGCTCGCGGACGGGGGAGGCTTACGAGCAGTACTTC.

CDR3 loop: CASSLSQGTASSPLHF. The CDR3 DNA reads TGTGCCAGCAGCTTAAGTCAGGGGACGGCTAGTTCACCCCTCCACTTT. The rearrangement uses TRBV7-6 and TRBJ1-6, with a possible D match to TRBD1 (6 bases). V shed 2 bases and J shed 9 bases, with 17 bases lying between them. The length of the CDR3 is 16 residues. Germline assignment: CDR1 SGHVS and CDR2 FNYEAQ.

The CDR3 loop is CASSYLGQGAGGYTF. The CDR3 DNA sequence: TGTGCCAGCAGTTACTTAGGACAGGGGGCAGGTGGCTACACCTTC. The genes are TRBV2 and TRBJ1-2; 11 bases map to TRBD1. Per germline, CDR1 SNHLY and CDR2 FYNNEI. This CDR3 is 15 amino acids long. After removal of 5 bases from V and 7 bases from J, the junction contained 9 bases not matched to a gene.

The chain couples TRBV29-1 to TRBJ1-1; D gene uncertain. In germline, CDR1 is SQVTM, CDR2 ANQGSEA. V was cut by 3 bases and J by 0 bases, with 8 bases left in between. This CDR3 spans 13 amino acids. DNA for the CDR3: TGCAGCGTTGAGAGGGTTATGAACACTGAAGCTTTCTTT. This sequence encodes CSVERVMNTEAFF.

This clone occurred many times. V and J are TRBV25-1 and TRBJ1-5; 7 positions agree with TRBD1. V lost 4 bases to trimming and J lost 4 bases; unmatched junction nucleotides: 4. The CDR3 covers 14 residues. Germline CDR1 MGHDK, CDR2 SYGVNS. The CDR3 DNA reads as TGTGCCAGCAGTGCCGGGACAGCTAATCAGCCCCAGCATTTT. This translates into CASSAGTANQPQHF. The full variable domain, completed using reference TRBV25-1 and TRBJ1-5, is EADIYQTPRYLVIGTGKKITLECSQTMGHDKMYWYQQDPGMELHLIHYSYGVNSTEKGDLSSESTVSRIRTEHFPLTLESARPSHTSQYLCASSAGTANQPQHFGDGTRLSIL.

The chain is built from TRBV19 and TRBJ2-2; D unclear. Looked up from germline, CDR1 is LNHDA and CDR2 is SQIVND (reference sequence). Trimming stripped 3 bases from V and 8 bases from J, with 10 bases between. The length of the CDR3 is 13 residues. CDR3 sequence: CASSINLSGELFF. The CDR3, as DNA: TGTGCCAGTAGTATCAACCTATCTGGGGAGCTGTTTTTT.

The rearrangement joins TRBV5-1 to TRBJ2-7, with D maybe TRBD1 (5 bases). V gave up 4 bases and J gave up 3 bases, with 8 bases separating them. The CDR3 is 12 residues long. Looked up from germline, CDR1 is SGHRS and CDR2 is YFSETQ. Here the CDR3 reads CASSGDSYEQYF. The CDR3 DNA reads TGCGCCAGCAGCGGAGACAGCTACGAGCAGTACTTC.

Written as DNA, the CDR3 is TGTGCCACCGGGCTAGCGGGGACAATTTACACCGGGGAGCTGTTTTTT. Amino acids: CATGLAGTIYTGELFF. This rearrangement joins TRBV7-9 to TRBJ2-2; TRBD2 agrees at 9 bases. The CDR3 is 16 residues long. Germline CDR1 SEHNR, CDR2 FQNEAQ (reference sequence). V was clipped by 10 bases and J by 3 bases; unmatched bases: 12. Supplemented by reference TRBV7-9 and TRBJ2-2, the full variable domain reads DTGVSQNPRHKITKRGQNVTFRCDPISEHNRLYWYRQTLGQGPEFLTYFQNEAQLEKSRLLSDRFSAERPKGSFSTLEIQRTEQGDSAMYLCATGLAGTIYTGELFFGEGSRLTVL.

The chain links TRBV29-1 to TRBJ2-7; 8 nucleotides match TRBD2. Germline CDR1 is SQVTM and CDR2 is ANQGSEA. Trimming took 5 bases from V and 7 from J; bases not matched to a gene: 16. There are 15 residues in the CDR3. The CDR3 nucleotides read TGCAGCGTTTTGGCCCGGGGCGGGAGGTTTTGGGAGCAGTACTTC. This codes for CSVLARGGRFWEQYF.

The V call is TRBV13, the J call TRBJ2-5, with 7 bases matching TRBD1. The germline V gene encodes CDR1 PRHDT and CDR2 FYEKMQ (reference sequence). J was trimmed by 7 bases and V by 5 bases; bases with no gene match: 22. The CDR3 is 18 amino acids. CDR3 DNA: TGTGCCAGCAGCCCAATCTCAACAGGGGCCGCAACAGGAATGACCCAGTACTTC. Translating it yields CASSPISTGAATGMTQYF.

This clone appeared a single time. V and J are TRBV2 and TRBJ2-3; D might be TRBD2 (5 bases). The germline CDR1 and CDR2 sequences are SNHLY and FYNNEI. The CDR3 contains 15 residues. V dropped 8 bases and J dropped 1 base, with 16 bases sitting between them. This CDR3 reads CASEAGSAGTDTQYF. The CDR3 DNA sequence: TGTGCCAGCGAAGCTGGTTCAGCGGGCACAGATACGCAGTATTTT.

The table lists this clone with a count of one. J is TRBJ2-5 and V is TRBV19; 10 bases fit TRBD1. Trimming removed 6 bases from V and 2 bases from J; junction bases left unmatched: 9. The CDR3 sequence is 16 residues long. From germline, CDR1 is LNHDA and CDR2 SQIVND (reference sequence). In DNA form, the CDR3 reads TGTGCCAGTAGCCTTAATCCGGGACAGGGGCAAGAGACCCAGTACTTC. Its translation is CASSLNPGQGQETQYF.

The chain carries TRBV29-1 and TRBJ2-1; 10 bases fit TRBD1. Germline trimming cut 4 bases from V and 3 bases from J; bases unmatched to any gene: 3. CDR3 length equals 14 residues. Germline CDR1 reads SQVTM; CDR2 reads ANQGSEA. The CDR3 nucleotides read TGCAGCGTTGTGCGGGACAGGGGCTACAATGAGCAGTTCTTC. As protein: CSVVRDRGYNEQFF.

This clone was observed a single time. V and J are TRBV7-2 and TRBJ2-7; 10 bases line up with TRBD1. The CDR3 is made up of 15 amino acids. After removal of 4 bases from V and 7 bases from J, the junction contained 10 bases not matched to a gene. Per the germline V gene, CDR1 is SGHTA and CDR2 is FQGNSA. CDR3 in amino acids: CASSSQGTGAAEQYF. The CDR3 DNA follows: TGTGCCAGCAGCTCACAAGGGACAGGGGCTGCGGAGCAGTACTTC.

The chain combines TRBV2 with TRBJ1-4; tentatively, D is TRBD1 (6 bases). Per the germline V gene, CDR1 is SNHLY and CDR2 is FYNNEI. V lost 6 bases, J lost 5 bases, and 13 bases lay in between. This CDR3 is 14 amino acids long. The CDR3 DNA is TGTGCCAGCAGGGCCGGGACACCCAATGAAAAACTGTTTTTT. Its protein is CASRAGTPNEKLFF.

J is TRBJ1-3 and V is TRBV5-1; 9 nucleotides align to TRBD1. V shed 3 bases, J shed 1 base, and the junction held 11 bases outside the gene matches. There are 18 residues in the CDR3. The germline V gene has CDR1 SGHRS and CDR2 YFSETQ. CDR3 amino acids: CASSYRQGGDGSGNTIYF. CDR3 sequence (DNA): TGCGCCAGCAGCTATAGACAGGGGGGGGACGGTTCTGGAAACACCATATATTTT.

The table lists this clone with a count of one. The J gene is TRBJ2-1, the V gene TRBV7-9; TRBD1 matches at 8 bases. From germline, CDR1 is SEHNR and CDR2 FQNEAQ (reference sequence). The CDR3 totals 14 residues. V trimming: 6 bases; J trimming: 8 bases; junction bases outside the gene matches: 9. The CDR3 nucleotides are TGTGCCAGCAGGGGGACAGGAGGTAGGGATGAGCAGTTCTTC. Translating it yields CASRGTGGRDEQFF.

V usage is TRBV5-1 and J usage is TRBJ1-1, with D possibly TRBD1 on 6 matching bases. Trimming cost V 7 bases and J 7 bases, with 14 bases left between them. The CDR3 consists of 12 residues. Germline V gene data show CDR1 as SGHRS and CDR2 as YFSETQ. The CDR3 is CASRGGADEAFF. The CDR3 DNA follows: TGCGCCAGCCGGGGGGGCGCAGATGAAGCTTTCTTT. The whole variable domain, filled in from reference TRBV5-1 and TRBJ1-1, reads KAGVTQTPRYLIKTRGQQVTLSCSPISGHRSVSWYQQTPGQGLQFLFEYFSETQRNKGNFPGRFSGRQFSNSRSEMNVSTLELGDSALYLCASRGGADEAFFGQGTRLTVV.

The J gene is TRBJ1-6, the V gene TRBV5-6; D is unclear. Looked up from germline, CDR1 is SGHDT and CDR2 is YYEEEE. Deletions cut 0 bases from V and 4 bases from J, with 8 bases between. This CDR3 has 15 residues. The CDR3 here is CASSLVPGYNSPLHF. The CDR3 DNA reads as TGTGCCAGCAGCTTGGTTCCGGGGTATAATTCACCCCTCCACTTT.

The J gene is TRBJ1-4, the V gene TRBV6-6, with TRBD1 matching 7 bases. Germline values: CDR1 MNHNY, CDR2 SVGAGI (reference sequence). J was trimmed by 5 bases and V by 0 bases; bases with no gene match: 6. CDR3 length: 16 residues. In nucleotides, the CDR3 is TGTGCCAGCAGTTACTCGGGACAGCCCAGGAATGAAAAACTGTTTTTT. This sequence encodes CASSYSGQPRNEKLFF.